This TCR beta chain was obtained from a study of T cell responses to AZD1222 COVID-19 vaccine. A word on this clone: Its antigen is undetermined.

Assay: immunoSEQ multiplex PCR; the TCRdb copy retains only in-frame clones and omits some. Here the sample spans tens of thousands of clones, approximately 90% being singletons. General study points: Baseline antibody screening turned up just a handful of seropositive AZD1222 recipients. When two AZD1222 doses had been given, Spike-specific TCR breadth and depth rose. Spike-wide coverage was observed for vaccine-associated CD4 TCRs, with dominant responses at 160-218 and 743-854. No day 14 peak samples; only post-peak repertoires were characterized.

The sample in question was peripheral blood, obtained 28 days after the second AZD1222 dose. The clonotype comes from an adult who received the AZD1222 COVID-19 vaccine.

The CDR3 region has the DNA TGTGCCACCGGACGGATCCCGAACACTGAAGCTTTCTTT. Translated: CATGRIPNTEAFF. V usage is TRBV19 and J usage is TRBJ1-1, with D unclear. The CDR3 has 13 amino acids. In germline, CDR1 is LNHDA, CDR2 SQIVND (reference sequence). V dropped 10 bases and J dropped 1 base, with 13 bases sitting between them. The full variable domain, completed using reference TRBV19 and TRBJ1-1, is DGGITQSPKYLFRKEGQNVTLSCEQNLNHDAMYWYRQDPGQGLRLIYYSQIVNDFQKGDIAEGYSVSREKKESFPLTVTSAQKNPTAFYLCATGRIPNTEAFFGQGTRLTVV.